The TCR beta chain under discussion was sequenced for a study of glioma-infiltrating T cells. Notes on the study in general: Gliomas, especially low-grade, showed above-expected tissue-blood divergence; non-neoplastic patients showed below. Only very few CDR3 sequences appeared in both tissue and blood.

To note about this clonotype: Antigen unknown. Relative to the germline gene, one junction end is altered; a read error may explain this.

The iRepertoire nested amplicon-rescue multiplex PCR amplified TCR alpha and beta CDR3s from RNA. Tissue mRNA or PBMC total RNA, roughly 100-400 ng, went into one-step reverse transcription and amplification. TCRdb re-called the multiplex PCR reads through MiXCR, storing one row per CDR3 protein. The repertoire consists of around 97,000 distinct CDR3 sequences, with around 28% occurring once and the leading ten covering about 40%. From germline, CDR1 is SQVTM and CDR2 ANQGSEA. This CDR3 comprises 15 residues. This TCR derives from a human donor with low-grade glioma or glioblastoma, undergoing nonglioma brain surgery, or in good health (not recorded which). J is TRBJ1-2 and V is TRBV29-1; 7 bases agree with TRBD1. Specimen: glioma tissue, nonneoplastic brain tissue, or PBMCs (not recorded which). CDR3 sequence: CSVVASTGTVYGFTF. In DNA, the CDR3 is TGCAGCGTTGTGGCCTCTACCGGGACAGTCTATGGCTTCACCTTC.